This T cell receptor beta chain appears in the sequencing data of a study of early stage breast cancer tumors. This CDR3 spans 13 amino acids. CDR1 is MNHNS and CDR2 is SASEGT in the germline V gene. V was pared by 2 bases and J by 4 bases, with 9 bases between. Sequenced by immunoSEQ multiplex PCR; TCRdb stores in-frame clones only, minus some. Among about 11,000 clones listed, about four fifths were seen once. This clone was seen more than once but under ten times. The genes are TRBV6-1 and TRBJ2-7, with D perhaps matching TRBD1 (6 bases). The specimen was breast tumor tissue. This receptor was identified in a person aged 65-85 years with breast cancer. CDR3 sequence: CASSEWQGYEQYF. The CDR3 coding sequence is TGTGCCAGCAGTGAATGGCAGGGGTACGAGCAGTACTTC.